One T cell receptor (beta chain) is described in this entry. These data come from a study of T cells after posttransplantation cyclophosphamide. There are 14 residues in the CDR3. Germline-derived CDR1 and CDR2 are SGHRS and YFSETQ. The V gene end was trimmed by 4 bases and the J gene end by 4 bases; junction bases not matched to a gene: 7. A marrow graft followed busulfan-fludarabine conditioning, with cyclophosphamide on days +3 and +4. Profiled with immunoSEQ multiplex PCR; TCRdb holds only in-frame clones, not every one. The sample shows about 1,500 clones, roughly four fifths of them seen only once.

The input for sequencing was CD4+ T cells sorted from PBMCs, taken after allogeneic stem cell transplant with posttransplant cyclophosphamide. The origin of this receptor is a male patient in his forties or fifties who received an allogeneic stem cell transplant from an unrelated donor, was CMV-positive, and had acute GVHD only. Some T cells may have come from the graft donor. The V call is TRBV5-1, the J call TRBJ1-2; 7 bases agree with TRBD1. The DNA of the CDR3 is TGCGCCAGCAGCCCAAGTCAGGGGGGCTATGGCTACACCTTC. Its protein product is CASSPSQGGYGYTF.